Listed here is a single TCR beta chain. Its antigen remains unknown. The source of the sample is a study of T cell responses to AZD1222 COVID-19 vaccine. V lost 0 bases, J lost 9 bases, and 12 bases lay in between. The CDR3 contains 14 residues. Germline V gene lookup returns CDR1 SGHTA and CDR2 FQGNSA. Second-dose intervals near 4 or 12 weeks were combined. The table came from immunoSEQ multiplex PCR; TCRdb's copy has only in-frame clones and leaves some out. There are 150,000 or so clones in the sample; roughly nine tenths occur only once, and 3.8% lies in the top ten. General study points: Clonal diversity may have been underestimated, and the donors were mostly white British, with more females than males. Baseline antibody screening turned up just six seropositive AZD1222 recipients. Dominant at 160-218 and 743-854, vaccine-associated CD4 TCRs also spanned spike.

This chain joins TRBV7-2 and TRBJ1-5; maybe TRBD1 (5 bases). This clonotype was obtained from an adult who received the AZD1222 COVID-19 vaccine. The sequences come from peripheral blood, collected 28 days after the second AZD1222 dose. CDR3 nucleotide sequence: TGTGCCAGCAGCTTAGCCGGGCGTGGGGGGCCCCAGCATTTT. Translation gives CASSLAGRGGPQHF.